This T cell receptor beta chain came from a study of blood T cells in healthy people across ages. A second PCR of 7 to 11 cycles used a sample-barcoded 5' primer and a J-beta primer mix. Via MiXCR, TCRdb re-called the 5' RACE reads, giving one row per CDR3 protein. The sample records hundreds of thousands of distinct CDR3 sequences, around 32% being singletons. From germline, CDR1 is DFQATT and CDR2 SNEGSKA (reference sequence). V lost 0 bases and J lost 2; bases outside the gene matches: 9. The CDR3 spans 16 residues. The table lists this clonotype with many counts. The receptor was derived from a woman aged 80 or over in good health. The gene calls are TRBV20-1 and TRBJ2-7; TRBD1 aligns across 8 bases. Sequences were obtained from blood. CDR3 residues: CSARDPQGTGPYEQYF. CDR3 nucleotide sequence: TGCAGTGCTAGAGACCCCCAAGGGACAGGACCCTACGAGCAGTACTTC.